The 27 T cell receptor beta chains reported below all come from one sample, sequenced in a study of blood T cell repertoires in COVID-19 (TCRdb year 2020). The method behind the library was the immunoSEQ multiplex PCR assay. This is the immuneACCESS table as TCRdb keeps it, with only in-frame sequences that have V and J called. A part of the clones is gone; compared with another copy, unresolved V genes explain less than half, and the rest is unexplained. The table for this sample lists approximately 300,000 clones; about nine tenths of them were counted only once. The ten largest clones capture approximately 5% of the sample. Material for sequencing was PBMCs or T cells enriched from blood (not recorded which). Receptors originate from a man in his sixties who had recovered from COVID-19.

The rearrangement joins TRBV29-1 to TRBJ2-5; a possible D gene is TRBD1 (5 bases). Germline V gene lookup returns CDR1 SQVTM and CDR2 ANQGSEA. The CDR3 has 12 amino acids. V was shortened by 4 bases and J by 5 bases, with 11 bases between the two germline ends. CDR3 region: CSVVGASETQYF. The CDR3 DNA is TGCAGCGTTGTAGGGGCATCTGAGACCCAGTACTTC.

The chain carries TRBV4-3 and TRBJ2-1; TRBD2 aligns across 8 bases. CDR3 length equals 16 residues. CDR1 is LGHNA, CDR2 YSLEER, per germline. Germline trimming cut 0 bases from V and 6 bases from J; bases unmatched to any gene: 7. For the CDR3, the DNA is TGCGCCAGCAGCCAAGATCTAACGGGAGGGGGCAATGAGCAGTTCTTC. It codes for CASSQDLTGGGNEQFF.

V is TRBV30 and J is TRBJ1-3, with TRBD1 identical over 8 bases. Germline V gene sequence: CDR1 GTSNPN, CDR2 SVGIG (reference sequence). This CDR3 spans 13 amino acids. V dropped 7 bases and J dropped 4; count of bases not matched to a gene: 6. The CDR3 DNA is TGTGCCTCGGACAGGGCGGTAGGAAACACCATATATTTT. It specifies CASDRAVGNTIYF. The variable domain in full, completed from reference TRBV30 and TRBJ1-3, reads SQTIHQWPATLVQPVGSPLSLECTVEGTSNPNLYWYRQAAGRGLQLLFYSVGIGQISSEVPQNLSASRPQDRQFILSSKKLLLSDSGFYLCASDRAVGNTIYFGEGSWLTVV.

DNA of the CDR3: TGTGCCAGTCGGATCGGCGGGGTTTCCAATCAGCCCCAGCATTTT. Protein: CASRIGGVSNQPQHF. The rearrangement uses TRBV28 and TRBJ1-5; D is unclear. Germline-derived CDR1 and CDR2 are MDHEN and SYDVKM. V was shortened by 9 bases and J by 3 bases, with 18 bases between the two germline ends. The CDR3 runs 15 residues.

V is TRBV20-1 and J is TRBJ1-2; D gene unclear. V dropped 3 bases and J dropped 4 bases, with 12 bases sitting between them. Germline values: CDR1 DFQATT, CDR2 SNEGSKA (reference sequence). The CDR3 sequence is 13 residues long. This CDR3 reads CSASDPRGYGYTF. CDR3 sequence (DNA): TGCAGTGCTAGTGACCCGCGGGGCTATGGCTACACCTTC.

The count of this clone is one. This chain uses TRBV28 with TRBJ2-7, with no clear D. The CDR3 consists of 13 residues. The germline CDR1 and CDR2 sequences are MDHEN and SYDVKM. V dropped 5 bases and J dropped 4 bases, with 12 bases sitting between them. As DNA, the CDR3 is TGTGCCAGCAGTCCCCTTCGCGAATACGAGCAGTACTTC. It encodes CASSPLREYEQYF.

The chain links TRBV5-1 to TRBJ2-1; 7 bases agree with TRBD2. This CDR3 region has 19 residues. The ends lost 4 bases at V and 3 bases at J; junction bases unmatched: 19. The germline V gene encodes CDR1 SGHRS and CDR2 YFSETQ. CDR3 sequence (DNA): TGCGCCAGCAGCGGGATGGGACTACAAAACCGTGAAAGCTACAATGAGCAGTTCTTC. Translated, it gives CASSGMGLQNRESYNEQFF.

J is TRBJ2-2 and V is TRBV19, with D possibly being TRBD2 (5 bases). The CDR3 is 15 residues long. Germline V gene sequence: CDR1 LNHDA, CDR2 SQIVND (reference sequence). The V gene lost 8 bases and the J gene lost 5 bases, with 18 bases spanning the gap. The CDR3 region has the DNA TGTGCCAGTTCTCCGGGAAATACCCGGACCGGGGAGCTGTTTTTT. This translates into CASSPGNTRTGELFF.

The chain employs TRBV6-5 and TRBJ1-4; TRBD1 aligns across 8 bases. Germline assignment: CDR1 MNHEY and CDR2 SVGAGI. The CDR3 is made up of 14 amino acids. Unmatched junction bases numbered 4, after V lost 5 bases and J lost 5 bases. The CDR3 is CASSRTGINEKLFF. The CDR3 DNA sequence: TGTGCCAGCAGTCGGACAGGGATCAATGAAAAACTGTTTTTT.

The chain carries TRBV28 and TRBJ1-5, with 8 positions matching TRBD1. CDR1 MDHEN and CDR2 SYDVKM come from the germline V gene. This CDR3 region has 17 residues. V shed 2 bases, J shed 0 bases, and the junction held 6 bases outside the gene matches. As DNA, the CDR3 is TGTGCCAGCAGTTTACCACAGGGGGACTATAGCAATCAGCCCCAGCATTTT. Amino acids: CASSLPQGDYSNQPQHF.

V is TRBV7-2 and J is TRBJ1-1; the match to TRBD1 covers 11 bases. The CDR3 is 16 residues long. Germline loops: CDR1 SGHTA, CDR2 FQGNSA. Germline trimming cut 1 base from V and 10 bases from J; bases unmatched to any gene: 11. CDR3 protein: CASSLGPRTGGSGAFF. Here the CDR3 DNA reads TGTGCCAGCAGCTTAGGCCCCCGGACAGGGGGCAGCGGAGCTTTCTTT.

This sequence joins TRBV28 and TRBJ2-2; 9 nucleotides line up with TRBD1. V dropped 6 bases and J dropped 7; count of bases not matched to a gene: 6. Germline V lookup: CDR1 MDHEN, CDR2 SYDVKM. The CDR3 consists of 14 residues. CDR3 DNA sequence: TGTGCCAGCAGCTCGACAGGGGGAGTCGGGGAGCTGTTTTTT. Protein product: CASSSTGGVGELFF.

This chain connects TRBV19 to TRBJ1-5; 8 bases line up with TRBD1. J lost 1 base, V lost 8 bases, and 7 bases had no gene match. From germline, CDR1 is LNHDA and CDR2 SQIVND (reference sequence). The CDR3 spans 15 residues. The CDR3 loop is CASLPDRGSNQPQHF. The CDR3 DNA reads TGTGCCAGTCTACCCGACAGGGGCAGCAATCAGCCCCAGCATTTT.

The rearrangement uses TRBV4-2 and TRBJ2-5; maybe TRBD2 (5 bases). CDR1 is LGHNA, CDR2 YNFKEQ, per germline. V lost 0 bases, J lost 4 bases, and 15 bases lay in between. The CDR3 spans 16 residues. DNA of the CDR3: TGTGCCAGCAGCCAAGATAAGAGCTCCGGAGGAGAGACCCAGTACTTC. This sequence encodes CASSQDKSSGGETQYF.

The rearrangement joins TRBV4-1 to TRBJ1-2; unclear D gene. Germline V CDR1 and CDR2: MGHRA, YSYEKL. Trimming removed 0 bases from V and 3 bases from J, with 11 bases in between. This CDR3 has 15 amino acids. This chain's CDR3 is CASSQDGDSDYGYTF. As DNA, the CDR3 is TGCGCCAGCAGCCAAGATGGTGACTCCGACTATGGCTACACCTTC.

The chain has TRBV7-9 and TRBJ1-1; possible D gene TRBD1, 5 bases. Germline-derived CDR1 and CDR2 are SEHNR and FQNEAQ (reference sequence). Trimming removed 5 bases from V and 4 bases from J, with 11 bases in between. The CDR3 contains 13 residues. The CDR3 DNA follows: TGTGCCAGCAGCCGCCTCGACAGCACTGAAGCTTTCTTT. Encoded protein: CASSRLDSTEAFF.

The chain uses TRBV6-5 and TRBJ2-2, with 7 bases aligning to TRBD2. Germline CDR1 MNHEY, CDR2 SVGAGI. With 8 bases clipped from V and 4 bases from J, the junction kept 1 base outside the gene matches. The CDR3 runs to 12 residues. The CDR3 DNA is TGTGCCAGCGGGGGGGTCACCGGGGAGCTGTTTTTT. It specifies CASGGVTGELFF.

The CDR3 region has the DNA TGTGCCAGCAGCCAGACTAGCGGTTATACCTACGAGCAGTACTTC. Translated, it gives CASSQTSGYTYEQYF. This sequence joins TRBV7-2 and TRBJ2-7; 9 bases are a match to TRBD2. Per germline, CDR1 SGHTA and CDR2 FQGNSA. J lost 2 bases, V lost 5 bases, and 7 bases had no gene match. CDR3 length equals 15 residues. Complete variable domain (other parts from reference TRBV7-2 and TRBJ2-7): GAGVSQSPSNKVTEKGKDVELRCDPISGHTALYWYRQSLGQGLEFLIYFQGNSAPDKSGLPSDRFSAERTGGSVSTLTIQRTQQEDSAVYLCASSQTSGYTYEQYFGPGTRLTVT.

The chain uses TRBV28 and TRBJ2-3; 11 bases map to TRBD2. CDR1 is MDHEN and CDR2 is SYDVKM in the germline V gene. Unmatched junction bases numbered 5, after V lost 6 bases and J lost 6 bases. The CDR3 loop spans 14 amino acids. The CDR3 DNA is TGTGCCAGCAGCCTGACTAGCGGGATTGATACGCAGTATTTT. This translates into CASSLTSGIDTQYF. Full variable domain (outside the CDR3, taken from reference TRBV28 and TRBJ2-3): DVKVTQSSRYLVKRTGEKVFLECVQDMDHENMFWYRQDPGLGLRLIYFSYDVKMKEKGDIPEGYSVSREKKERFSLILESASTNQTSMYLCASSLTSGIDTQYFGPGTRLTVL.

J is TRBJ1-5 and V is TRBV5-6, with D possibly matching TRBD1 (6 bases). V shed 4 bases and J shed 6 bases, with 14 bases lying between them. Per germline, CDR1 SGHDT and CDR2 YYEEEE. The CDR3 extends over 14 amino acids. The CDR3 region has the DNA TGTGCCAGCAGCCGCAGGGGATGGAGTCAGCCCCAGCATTTT. As protein: CASSRRGWSQPQHF. Full variable domain (outside the CDR3, taken from reference TRBV5-6 and TRBJ1-5): DAGVTQSPTHLIKTRGQQVTLRCSPKSGHDTVSWYQQALGQGPQFIFQYYEEEERQRGNFPDRFSGHQFPNYSSELNVNALLLGDSALYLCASSRRGWSQPQHFGDGTRLSIL.

This clone is a singleton in its sample. V usage is TRBV3-1 (or the pseudogene TRBV3-2) and J usage is TRBJ1-1; weak D call: TRBD1 (6 bases). The germline CDR1 and CDR2 sequences are LGHDT and YNNKEL (reference sequence). Deletions cut 4 bases from V and 1 base from J, with 13 bases between. The length of the CDR3 is 15 residues. In DNA, the CDR3 is TGTGCCAGCAGCCCAGAAGGGGGGGGGAACACTGAAGCTTTCTTT. Translating it yields CASSPEGGGNTEAFF.

The chain combines TRBV4-2 with TRBJ2-7; TRBD2 aligns across 7 bases. This CDR3 is built from 16 residues. V shed 1 base and J 4 bases; nucleotides not matched to a gene: 10. The germline V gene encodes CDR1 LGHNA and CDR2 YNFKEQ. CDR3 sequence: CASSQVERGAWYEQYF. The DNA for the CDR3 is TGTGCCAGCAGCCAAGTAGAGCGGGGTGCTTGGTACGAGCAGTACTTC.

This chain connects TRBV10-3 to TRBJ1-2; a weak D match, TRBD1 (5 bases). Per germline, CDR1 ENHRY and CDR2 SYGVKD. This CDR3 region has 13 residues. The V end lost 2 bases, the J end lost 4 bases, and 8 bases lay between the germline ends. This CDR3 reads CAISERGGYGYTF. CDR3 coding DNA: TGTGCCATCAGTGAGCGGGGGGGCTATGGCTACACCTTC.

CDR3 region: CASSNLAFSYEQYF. CDR3 in DNA: TGTGCCAGTAGTAACCTAGCGTTCTCCTACGAGCAGTACTTC. This chain connects TRBV19 to TRBJ2-7; D might be TRBD2 (6 bases). Trimming removed 4 bases at V and 0 bases at J, with 10 bases between. The CDR3 loop spans 14 amino acids. From germline, CDR1 is LNHDA and CDR2 SQIVND (reference sequence).

Notes on this clone: One end of the junction varies from germline; a read error may be responsible. The CDR3 protein is CASSLSTPQGTQYF. DNA for the CDR3: TGTGCCAGCAGTTTATCGACACCTCAAGGGACCCAGTACTTC. The V and J genes are TRBV28 and TRBJ2-5, with no clear D. Germline CDR1 is MDHEN and CDR2 is SYDVKM. This CDR3 spans 14 amino acids.

The CDR3 region has the DNA TGCGCCAGCAGCCCCAGAAGCCCGGGACAGGGGAACACTGAAGCTTTCTTT. Encoded protein: CASSPRSPGQGNTEAFF. The J gene is TRBJ1-1, the V gene TRBV5-1, with 9 bases fitting TRBD1. CDR1 is SGHRS, CDR2 YFSETQ, per germline. V was clipped by 4 bases and J by 1 base; unmatched bases: 11. The CDR3 totals 17 residues.

Of note for this clone: At one boundary the junction diverges from the germline segment, which might be a read error. CDR3 in DNA: TGTGCCAGCAGTTACTCGAATTGGCAGGGAAAAGAGATCCAGTACTTC. It is translated as CASSYSNWQGKEIQYF. This chain uses TRBV6-5 with TRBJ2-5; tentative D call: TRBD1 (5 bases). The germline CDR1 and CDR2 sequences are MNHEY and SVGAGI. This CDR3 region has 16 residues.